This T cell receptor (beta chain) was sequenced during a study of T cells in Graves' hyperthyroidism and ophthalmopathy. Overall study context: Peripheral blood draws took place at initial diagnosis, ahead of any treatment.

Amplification of TCR beta CDR3 regions used RNA as the template. Carried out on the TCR CDR3, a first-round RT-PCR used the HTBI primer set. TCRdb processed the multiplex PCR reads anew with MiXCR; each CDR3 protein has one entry. The repertoire includes hundreds of thousands of distinct CDR3 sequences, less than 20% of them detected once, and 7.5% to 8% sits in the top ten. Specimen: blood. The clonotype was recovered from a woman aged 18-29 years with Graves' hyperthyroidism.

This chain's CDR3 is CASSDLLAGGLVSTGELFF. CDR3 DNA sequence: TGTGCCAGCAGCGATCTGCTAGCGGGAGGATTAGTTAGTACCGGGGAGCTGTTTTTT. The chain combines TRBV12-3 or TRBV12-4 with TRBJ2-2; 11 positions agree with TRBD2. With 6 bases clipped from V and 5 bases from J, the junction kept 17 bases outside the gene matches. CDR3 length equals 19 residues.